Below are 10 T cell receptor beta chains sequenced from a single sample in a study of blood T cell repertoires in COVID-19. Assay used: immunoSEQ multiplex PCR; TCRdb lists only in-frame clones, some missing. The table lists just under 90,000 clones, about 78% of them singletons, with 13% to 15% in the top ten. What was sequenced was peripheral blood. These receptors originate from a woman older than 75 with acute or convalescent COVID-19.

This clone was seen at least ten times. The rearrangement joins TRBV5-4 to TRBJ1-1; 7 bases map to TRBD1. Germline V gene sequence: CDR1 SGHNT, CDR2 YYREEE (reference sequence). This CDR3 is 15 amino acids long. Germline trimming cut 1 base from V and 1 base from J; bases unmatched to any gene: 4. Here the CDR3 DNA reads TGTGCCAGCAGCTTGACAGGGGACGCGAACACTGAAGCTTTCTTT. It yields the protein CASSLTGDANTEAFF.

The chain couples TRBV12-3 or TRBV12-4 to TRBJ1-1, with D possibly matching TRBD1 (6 bases). There are 13 residues in the CDR3. V was pared by 3 bases and J by 7 bases, with 12 bases between. The CDR3 protein is CASSFGTYYEAFF. The CDR3 nucleotides are TGTGCCAGCAGTTTCGGGACATATTATGAAGCTTTCTTT.

The chain recombines TRBV6-5 with TRBJ2-1, with 8 bases aligning to TRBD2. The CDR3 runs to 14 residues. Per the germline V gene, CDR1 is MNHEY and CDR2 is SVGAGI. After removal of 6 bases from V and 3 bases from J, the junction contained 4 bases not matched to a gene. This CDR3 is CASSIGGGYNEQFF. The CDR3, as DNA: TGTGCCAGCAGCATCGGGGGGGGCTACAATGAGCAGTTCTTC.

CDR3 nucleotide sequence: TGTGCCAGCTCACGGTCGGGACAGCGTGGACGAGAAGCTTTCTTT. Translation gives CASSRSGQRGREAFF. The chain recombines TRBV18 with TRBJ1-1; TRBD1 aligns across 7 bases. This CDR3 is built from 15 residues. Germline values: CDR1 KGHSH, CDR2 LQKENI. J lost 8 bases, V lost 4 bases, and 13 bases had no gene match.

V usage is TRBV24-1 and J usage is TRBJ2-5, with TRBD1 matching over 9 bases. Germline V lookup: CDR1 KGHDR, CDR2 SFDVKD. With V trimmed by 4 bases and J by 2 bases, 19 bases remained unmatched. The CDR3 has 20 amino acids. In nucleotides, the CDR3 is TGTGCCACCAGTGACCCGAAGGTACAGGGGGCGCGAGACAGGCAAGAGACCCAGTACTTC. It specifies CATSDPKVQGARDRQETQYF.

About this clone: At one end, the junction sequence differs from germline, possibly due to a read error. The V gene is TRBV9, the J gene TRBJ2-2; 9 nucleotides match TRBD2. Germline V CDR1 and CDR2: SGDLS, YYNGEE. The CDR3 is 17 amino acids. CDR3 coding DNA: TGTCCCAGCTGCGTAGAGGCGGGGGGGCCGTCATCCGGGGAGCTGTTTTTT. Translating gives CPSCVEAGGPSSGELFF.

This chain uses TRBV7-3 with TRBJ2-1; maybe TRBD1 (6 bases). The CDR3 spans 13 residues. V lost 1 base and J 5 bases, leaving 6 bases between the germline ends. Germline V gives CDR1 SGHTA, CDR2 FQGTGA. This CDR3 is CASSLNRDNEQFF. CDR3 coding DNA: TGTGCCAGCAGCTTAAACAGGGACAATGAGCAGTTCTTC.

This clone came up once. The CDR3 protein is CASSVSSRDSPQYF. In DNA, the CDR3 is TGTGCCAGCAGCGTAAGCTCTCGGGACTCCCCGCAGTATTTT. The chain recombines TRBV9 with TRBJ2-3, with D possibly matching TRBD2 (6 bases). V was trimmed by 1 base and J by 10 bases, leaving 16 bases between them. Per the germline V gene, CDR1 is SGDLS and CDR2 is YYNGEE. The CDR3 is made up of 14 amino acids.

The chain links TRBV7-9 to TRBJ2-2; tentative D call: TRBD2 (5 bases). Looked up from germline, CDR1 is SEHNR and CDR2 is FQNEAQ (reference sequence). The CDR3 length is 15 residues. Trimming removed 7 bases from V and 7 bases from J, with 19 bases in between. CDR3 sequence: CASMTFSTRGGELFF. In DNA form, the CDR3 reads TGTGCCAGCATGACATTCAGTACCCGGGGCGGGGAGCTGTTTTTT. The whole variable domain, filled in from reference TRBV7-9 and TRBJ2-2, reads DTGVSQNPRHKITKRGQNVTFRCDPISEHNRLYWYRQTLGQGPEFLTYFQNEAQLEKSRLLSDRFSAERPKGSFSTLEIQRTEQGDSAMYLCASMTFSTRGGELFFGEGSRLTVL.

The chain recombines TRBV29-1 with TRBJ2-3; D is perhaps TRBD2 (5 bases). V gave up 7 bases and J gave up 2 bases, with 10 bases separating them. Germline V CDR1 and CDR2: SQVTM, ANQGSEA. The CDR3 covers 12 residues. CDR3 region: CSAWTHTDTQYF. CDR3 DNA: TGCAGCGCCTGGACTCACACAGATACGCAGTATTTT.